This T cell receptor beta chain was recovered during a study of glioma-infiltrating T cells. The iRepertoire nested amplicon-rescue multiplex PCR amplified TCR alpha and beta CDR3s from RNA. TCRdb recomputed calls from the multiplex PCR reads with MiXCR, one row per CDR3 protein. The profile shows about 99,000 distinct CDR3 sequences, around 31% of them singletons. V shed 1 base and J shed 2 bases, with 12 bases lying between them. The V gene's germline CDR1 is SEHNR and CDR2 FQNEAQ (reference sequence). There are 15 residues in the CDR3. The sample taken for sequencing was glioma tissue, nonneoplastic brain tissue, or PBMCs (not recorded which). The chain carries TRBV7-9 and TRBJ2-7; D uncertain. This receptor was identified in a human donor with low-grade glioma or glioblastoma, undergoing nonglioma brain surgery, or in good health (not recorded which). CDR3 nucleotide sequence: TGTGCCAGCAGCTTAGAAAGAGGAATGACCTACGAGCAGTACTTC. Translating gives CASSLERGMTYEQYF. Using reference TRBV7-9 and TRBJ2-7 for the parts outside the CDR3, the full variable domain is DTGVSQNPRHKITKRGQNVTFRCDPISEHNRLYWYRQTLGQGPEFLTYFQNEAQLEKSRLLSDRFSAERPKGSFSTLEIQRTEQGDSAMYLCASSLERGMTYEQYFGPGTRLTVT.